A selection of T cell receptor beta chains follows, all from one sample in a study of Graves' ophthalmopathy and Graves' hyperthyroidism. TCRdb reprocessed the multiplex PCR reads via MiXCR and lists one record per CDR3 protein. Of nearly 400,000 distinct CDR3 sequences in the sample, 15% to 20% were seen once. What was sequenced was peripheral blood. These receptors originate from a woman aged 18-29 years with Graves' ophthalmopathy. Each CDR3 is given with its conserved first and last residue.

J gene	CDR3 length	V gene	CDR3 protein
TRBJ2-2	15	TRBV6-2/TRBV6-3	CASSPRTGGSGELFF
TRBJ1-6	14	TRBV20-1	CSARNASPGSPLHF
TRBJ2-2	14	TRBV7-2	CASSSHANTGELFF
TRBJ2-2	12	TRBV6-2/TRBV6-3	CASSYGLGELFF
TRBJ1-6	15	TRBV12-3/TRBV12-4	CASSAGQRYNSPLHF
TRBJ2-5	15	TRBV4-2	CASSQEGTSGGTQYF
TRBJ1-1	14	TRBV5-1	CASNSGGADTEAFF
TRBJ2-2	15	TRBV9	CASSVRGSGTGELFF
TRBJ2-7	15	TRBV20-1	CSARRSGRSSYEQYF
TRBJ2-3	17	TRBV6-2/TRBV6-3	CASSFPGQPGPTDTQYF
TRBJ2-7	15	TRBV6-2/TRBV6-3	CASSHSFITSYEQYF
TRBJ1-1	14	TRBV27	CASSGELGHTEAFF
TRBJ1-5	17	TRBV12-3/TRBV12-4	CASSLARTGGGVQPQHF
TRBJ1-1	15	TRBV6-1	CASSPQTGLNTEAFF
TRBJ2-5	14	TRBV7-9	CASSLDRLQETQYF
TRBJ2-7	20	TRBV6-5	CASSRDTRGTSGGAYYEQYF
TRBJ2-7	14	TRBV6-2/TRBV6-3	CASSYLDRGYEQYF
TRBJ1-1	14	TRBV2	CASRWTGMNTEAFF
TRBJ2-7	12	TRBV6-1	CASSEVGVEQYF
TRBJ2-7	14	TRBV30	CASTGGESAYEQYF
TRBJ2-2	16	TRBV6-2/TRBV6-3	CASSRWDRGKTGELFF
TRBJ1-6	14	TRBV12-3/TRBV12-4	CASRTDRYNSPLHF
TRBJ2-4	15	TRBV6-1	CASSRTGTGSNIQYF
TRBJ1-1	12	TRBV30	CAWRLDNTEAFF
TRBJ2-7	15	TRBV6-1	CASSDRGSSSREQYF
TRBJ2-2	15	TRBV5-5	CASSSVQAQPGELFF
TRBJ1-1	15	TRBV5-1	CASSFSSTGLTEAFF
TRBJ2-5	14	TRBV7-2	CASRFTGTQETQYF
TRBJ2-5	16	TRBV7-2	CASSSPRLAGGLAQYF
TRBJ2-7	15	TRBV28	CASSSKRGGFYEQYF
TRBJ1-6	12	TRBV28	CASSLSQLPLHF